Each of the 19 T cell receptor beta chains below was sequenced from the same sample in a study of blood T cells in healthy people across ages. The use of a sample-barcoded 5' primer and a J-beta primer mix characterized a second PCR of about 7 to 12 cycles. TCRdb used MiXCR to reprocess the 5' RACE reads, holding one entry per CDR3 protein. The sample comprises about 1.1 million distinct CDR3 sequences, 30% to 40% of which are singletons, and 13% rests with the top ten. The sample was blood. These receptors all come from a man aged 18 to 30 in good health.

This clonotype was counted only a few times. The chain employs TRBV10-3 and TRBJ2-5, with a tentative D call TRBD1 (5 bases). CDR1 is ENHRY and CDR2 is SYGVKD in the germline V gene. Trimming left V 3 bases short and J 11 bases short, with 16 bases between. The CDR3 sequence is 13 residues long. The CDR3 protein is CAISDGRVEEQYF. DNA for the CDR3: TGTGCCATCAGTGATGGCAGGGTGGAAGAGCAGTACTTC.

The chain joins TRBV6-6 to TRBJ1-2, with 8 bases that match TRBD1. From germline, CDR1 is MNHNY and CDR2 SVGAGI (reference sequence). The trim removed 4 bases at V and 3 bases at J, leaving 7 bases unmatched. This CDR3 comprises 15 residues. For the CDR3, the DNA is TGTGCCAGCAGTTCCCGGGACAGGAGAGACTATGGCTACACCTTC. This gives the protein CASSSRDRRDYGYTF.

In this sample, this clonotype turned up a few times. The V gene is TRBV7-9, the J gene TRBJ1-2; D call uncertain. Per the germline V gene, CDR1 is SEHNR and CDR2 is FQNEAQ (reference sequence). This CDR3 contains 14 residues. The germline V and J ends were trimmed by 5 bases and 5 bases, with 15 bases remaining between them. The chain's CDR3 is CASSATYGDYGYTF. The CDR3 coding sequence is TGTGCCAGCAGCGCGACATACGGGGATTATGGCTACACCTTC.

The chain employs TRBV7-8 and TRBJ2-5; D uncertain. Germline V CDR1 and CDR2: SGHVS, FQNEAQ. The CDR3 has 14 amino acids. The ends were cut back, 2 bases at V and 12 bases at J, with 19 bases in the middle. The CDR3 is CASSLSGTVYEEYF. In DNA, the CDR3 is TGTGCCAGCAGCTTATCGGGTACAGTATACGAGGAGTACTTC.

This chain connects TRBV4-3 to TRBJ2-5, with D unresolved. The germline CDR1 and CDR2 sequences are LGHNA and YSLEER. The CDR3 is 13 amino acids. Trimming left V 0 bases short and J 11 bases short, with 13 bases between. CDR3 protein: CASSQDGGYPQYF. In DNA, the CDR3 is TGCGCCAGCAGCCAAGATGGCGGCTATCCGCAGTACTTC.

Notes on this clonotype: Its ends do not fully match the called genes, so a read error is possible. In nucleotides, the CDR3 is TGCAACGTTTCCCGGGGGCCAGGGGATACGCAGTATTTT. It encodes CNVSRGPGDTQYF. The J gene is TRBJ2-3, the V gene TRBV29-1; D may match TRBD1 or TRBD2 (6 bases each). This CDR3 region has 13 residues. CDR1 is SQVTM and CDR2 is ANQGSEA in the germline V gene.

This clonotype has a handful of counts. This sequence joins TRBV3-1 and TRBJ2-2; D gene uncertain. CDR3 length: 14 residues. Per the germline V gene, CDR1 is LGHDT and CDR2 is YNNKEL (reference sequence). V was clipped by 0 bases and J by 4 bases, with 6 bases between them. The DNA for the CDR3 is TGTGCCAGCAGCCAAGATTTTTTCACCGGGGAGCTGTTTTTT. Its protein product is CASSQDFFTGELFF.

This clonotype was counted many times. This chain connects TRBV12-3 or TRBV12-4 to TRBJ2-1, with D perhaps TRBD1 or TRBD2 (6 bases each). The V end was cut by 7 bases, the J end by 8 bases, with 15 bases between. This CDR3 contains 13 residues. The CDR3 spells CASTLTRGDEQFF. CDR3 nucleotide sequence: TGTGCCAGCACCTTGACAAGGGGGGATGAGCAGTTCTTC.

The chain employs TRBV6-1 and TRBJ2-3; D is perhaps TRBD1 (6 bases). The CDR3 sequence is 14 residues long. The germline V gene encodes CDR1 MNHNS and CDR2 SASEGT. The germline V and J ends were trimmed by 1 base and 1 base, with 6 bases remaining between them. CDR3 DNA sequence: TGTGCCAGCAGTGAAGACAGGGGCACAGATACGCAGTATTTT. Amino acid sequence: CASSEDRGTDTQYF.

The rearrangement joins TRBV6-2 or TRBV6-3 to TRBJ1-1; D unclear. The germline V and J ends were trimmed by 7 bases and 2 bases, with 17 bases remaining between them. Germline V gives CDR1 MNHEY, CDR2 SVGEGT. The CDR3 extends over 15 amino acids. CDR3 coding DNA: TGTGCCAGCAAAGAAAGACGGAAAACTAACACTGAAGCTTTCTTT. It specifies CASKERRKTNTEAFF.

The CDR3 reads CASSQVGSYTF. The CDR3 DNA is TGTGCCAGCAGCCAAGTGGGCAGCTACACCTTC. V is TRBV3-1 and J is TRBJ1-2; no reliable D call. CDR1 and CDR2 (germline): LGHDT, YNNKEL (reference sequence). V was clipped by 1 base and J by 9 bases, with 6 bases between them. The CDR3 loop spans 11 amino acids.

The V and J genes are TRBV6-2 or TRBV6-3 and TRBJ1-4; D gene ambiguous. There are 17 residues in the CDR3. V was trimmed by 4 bases and J by 4 bases, leaving 19 bases between them. In germline, CDR1 is MNHEY, CDR2 SVGEGT. CDR3 bases: TGTGCCAGCAGTTCCACGAGCGGCGGGAGACGTAATGAAAAACTGTTTTTT. This gives the protein CASSSTSGGRRNEKLFF.

The gene calls are TRBV20-1 and TRBJ2-1; D possibly corresponds to TRBD2 (6 bases). The DNA end is more similar to TRBJ2-7, so the J call may be wrong. There are 15 residues in the CDR3. Germline V gene sequence: CDR1 DFQATT, CDR2 SNEGSKA (reference sequence). CDR3 protein: CSARDPGGAYNEQYF. DNA of the CDR3: TGCAGTGCTAGAGATCCCGGCGGGGCCTACAATGAGCAGTACTTC.

The J gene is TRBJ1-1, the V gene TRBV11-2; D is perhaps TRBD1 (5 bases). Germline V gene lookup returns CDR1 SGHAT and CDR2 FQNNGV. V lost 8 bases, J lost 2 bases, and 21 bases lay in between. This CDR3 is 16 amino acids long. The CDR3 coding sequence is TGTGCCAGCCGGCGGGGGTCACGCGGTGGCAACACTGAAGCTTTCTTT. It specifies CASRRGSRGGNTEAFF.

The rearrangement uses TRBV19 and TRBJ1-5; D is unclear. Germline lookup yields CDR1 LNHDA and CDR2 SQIVND (reference sequence). The CDR3 totals 12 residues. V was shortened by 8 bases and J by 6 bases, with 11 bases between the two germline ends. The CDR3 region is CASDTGRQPQHF. The CDR3 DNA sequence: TGTGCCAGTGATACCGGGCGTCAGCCCCAGCATTTT.

The chain is built from TRBV18 and TRBJ2-7; the D gene could be TRBD1 or TRBD2 (5 bases each). CDR1 KGHSH and CDR2 LQKENI come from the germline V gene. Trimming stripped 3 bases from V and 4 bases from J, with 16 bases between. The CDR3 length is 15 residues. The CDR3 coding sequence is TGTGCCAGCTCACCCCGGGGACCAGGCGGTTACGAGCAGTACTTC. It encodes CASSPRGPGGYEQYF.

A few counts support this clonotype. The V call is TRBV30, the J call TRBJ1-5; 7 bases are a match to TRBD1. J gave up 1 base and V 1 base, and 1 base lay outside the gene matches. Germline lookup yields CDR1 GTSNPN and CDR2 SVGIG (reference sequence). CDR3 length equals 14 residues. The CDR3 region is CAWSEGASNQPQHF. CDR3 nucleotides: TGTGCCTGGAGTGAGGGGGCGAGCAATCAGCCCCAGCATTTT.

On this clonotype itself: This may be a read error, as it is one base from a much larger clone. The chain combines TRBV4-2 with TRBJ2-5; D remains unclear. Deletions cut 0 bases from V and 11 bases from J, with 10 bases between. The CDR3 runs 12 residues. Germline CDR1 reads LGHNA; CDR2 reads YNFKEQ. CDR3 in amino acids: CASSQDSNEQYF. The CDR3 DNA is TGTGCCAGCAGCCAAGATAGCAATGAGCAGTACTTC.

V usage is TRBV20-1 and J usage is TRBJ1-1; D call uncertain. The CDR3 extends over 15 amino acids. Germline V gives CDR1 DFQATT, CDR2 SNEGSKA (reference sequence). V lost 4 bases and J lost 3, with 18 bases in between. This CDR3 reads CSATSRDRFDTEAFF. DNA of the CDR3: TGCAGTGCTACGAGTCGAGACCGTTTTGACACTGAAGCTTTCTTT.